This T cell receptor (beta chain) was found in a study of neurological immune-mediated disorders. The ends lost 4 bases at V and 6 bases at J; junction bases unmatched: 7. Germline assignment: CDR1 SGHRS and CDR2 YFSETQ. This CDR3 is 14 amino acids long. This clonotype was found many times. TCRdb itself ran the 5' RACE reads through MiXCR, one entry per CDR3 protein. The data show tens of thousands of distinct CDR3 sequences, about 4.8% seen once. Material for sequencing was CD4+ T cells from blood. This TCR came from a man aged 18 to 35 in good health. V and J are TRBV5-1 and TRBJ2-3; 8 nucleotides agree with TRBD1. The chain's CDR3 is CASSTTGGSDTQYF. The CDR3 bases are TGCGCCAGCAGCACAACAGGGGGATCGGATACGCAGTATTTT.